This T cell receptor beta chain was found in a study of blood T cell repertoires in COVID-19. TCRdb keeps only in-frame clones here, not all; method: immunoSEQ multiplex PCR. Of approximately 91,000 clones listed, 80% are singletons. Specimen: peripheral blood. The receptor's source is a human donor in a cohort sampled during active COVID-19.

The CDR3 sequence is CASSPFSFAQYF. CDR3 nucleotides: TGTGCCAGCAGCCCCTTTTCCTTTGCCCAGTACTTC. This chain links TRBV7-8 with TRBJ2-5; no clear D gene. This CDR3 has 12 residues. CDR1 is SGHVS and CDR2 is FQNEAQ in the germline V gene. Trimming cost V 5 bases and J 9 bases, with 13 bases left between them.